The 3 T cell receptor beta chains reported below all come from one sample, sequenced in a study of blood T cell repertoires in COVID-19. Sequencing used immunoSEQ multiplex PCR; TCRdb keeps in-frame clones, though not all of them. The data hold approximately 89,000 clones, with 90% to 95% observed a single time. Sequenced: peripheral blood. The source of these receptors is a human donor with active COVID-19. The donor label of this sample is uncertain.

The chain links TRBV15 to TRBJ2-1; 8 nucleotides line up with TRBD2. The germline V gene encodes CDR1 LNHNV and CDR2 YYDKDF (reference sequence). This CDR3 is built from 16 residues. The junction had 5 bases not matched to a gene; V was cut back by 0 bases and J by 4 bases. CDR3 protein: CATSRDLAGPYNEQFF. CDR3 sequence (DNA): TGTGCCACCAGCAGAGATTTAGCGGGGCCGTACAATGAGCAGTTCTTC.

The chain couples TRBV7-8 to TRBJ2-1, with D unclear. From germline, CDR1 is SGHVS and CDR2 FQNEAQ. Between the trimmed V and J ends, which lost 2 bases and 1 base, there was a span of 27 bases. CDR3 length: 21 residues. The CDR3 DNA reads TGTGCCAGCAGCTTAATTTTTTGGGTACAGCCGACCCTTCAATCCTACAATGAGCAGTTCTTC. It specifies CASSLIFWVQPTLQSYNEQFF.

The rearrangement links TRBV4-3 to TRBJ2-1; a possible D gene is TRBD1 (5 bases). Germline values: CDR1 LGHNA, CDR2 YSLEER. The CDR3 extends over 18 amino acids. Trimming took off 0 bases at V and 5 bases at J, with 20 bases between the two ends. The CDR3 protein is CASSQDLRGVPLDNEQFF. CDR3 sequence (DNA): TGCGCCAGCAGCCAAGATCTTAGGGGCGTCCCCCTTGACAATGAGCAGTTCTTC.